Here is one T cell receptor (beta chain) with its context. What it binds is unknown. This entry belongs to a study of T cell responses to AZD1222 COVID-19 vaccine. Sequencing used immunoSEQ multiplex PCR; TCRdb keeps in-frame clones, though not all of them. The sample shows about 270,000 clones, approximately 94% of them seen only once. Germline V lookup: CDR1 SGHKS, CDR2 YYEKEE (reference sequence). CDR3 length: 16 residues. The ends were cut back, 5 bases at V and 4 bases at J, with 18 bases in the middle. Study-level results: Most donors were white British, females outnumbered males, and clonal diversity was possibly underestimated.

The sequence came from an adult who received the AZD1222 COVID-19 vaccine. This specimen was peripheral blood, taken 28 days after the second AZD1222 dose. V gene TRBV5-5 combines with J gene TRBJ1-4; possible D gene TRBD1, 5 bases. The CDR3 is CASSISARAINEKLFF. In DNA form, the CDR3 reads TGTGCCAGCAGTATCTCTGCCAGGGCAATTAATGAAAAACTGTTTTTT.